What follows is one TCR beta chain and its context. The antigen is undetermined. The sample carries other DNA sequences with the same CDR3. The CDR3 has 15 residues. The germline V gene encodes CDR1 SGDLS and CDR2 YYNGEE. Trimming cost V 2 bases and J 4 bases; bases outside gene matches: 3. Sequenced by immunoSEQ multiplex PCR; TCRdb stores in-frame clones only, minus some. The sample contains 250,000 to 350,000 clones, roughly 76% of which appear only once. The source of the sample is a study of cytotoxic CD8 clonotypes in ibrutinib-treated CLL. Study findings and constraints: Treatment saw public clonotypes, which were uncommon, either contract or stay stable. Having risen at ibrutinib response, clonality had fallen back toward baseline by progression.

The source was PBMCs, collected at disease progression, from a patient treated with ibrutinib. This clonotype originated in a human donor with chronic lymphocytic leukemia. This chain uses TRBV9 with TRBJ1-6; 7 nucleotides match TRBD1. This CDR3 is CASSVGTAYNSPLHF. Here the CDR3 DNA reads TGTGCCAGCAGCGTTGGGACAGCTTATAATTCACCCCTCCACTTT.